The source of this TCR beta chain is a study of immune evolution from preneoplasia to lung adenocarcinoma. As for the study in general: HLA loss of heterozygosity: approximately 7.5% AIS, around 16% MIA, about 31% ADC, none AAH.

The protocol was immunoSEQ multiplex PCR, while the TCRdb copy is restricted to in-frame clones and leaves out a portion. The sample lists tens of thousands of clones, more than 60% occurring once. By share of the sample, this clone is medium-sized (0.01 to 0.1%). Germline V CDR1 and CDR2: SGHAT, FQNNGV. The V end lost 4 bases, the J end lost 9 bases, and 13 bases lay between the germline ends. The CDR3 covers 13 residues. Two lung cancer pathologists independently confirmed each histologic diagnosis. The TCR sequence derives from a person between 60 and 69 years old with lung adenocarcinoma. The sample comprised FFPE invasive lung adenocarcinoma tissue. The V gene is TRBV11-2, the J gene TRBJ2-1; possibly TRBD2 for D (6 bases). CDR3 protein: CASSSSKGGEQFF. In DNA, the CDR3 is TGTGCCAGCAGCTCCTCTAAGGGAGGTGAGCAGTTCTTC. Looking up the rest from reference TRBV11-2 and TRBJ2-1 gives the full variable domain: EAGVAQSPRYKIIEKRQSVAFWCNPISGHATLYWYQQILGQGPKLLIQFQNNGVVDDSQLPKDRFSAERLKGVDSTLKIQPAKLEDSAVYLCASSSSKGGEQFFGPGTRLTVL.